This TCR beta chain comes out of a study of Ad26.COV2.S vaccination and SARS-CoV-2 variants. Using immunoSEQ multiplex PCR, the repertoire was profiled, and TCRdb retains in-frame clones only, with some absent. The repertoire has about 350,000 clones, more than 75% of them found once; the top ten carry roughly 3.3%. Treatment reported: about 20 received Ad26.COV2.S at low or high dose, single or two shots; about five received placebo; per-sample allocation not given. Sampling was performed 63 days after the first vaccine or placebo injection. Trimming removed 6 bases from V and 10 bases from J; junction bases left unmatched: 11. Germline CDR1 reads MNHEY; CDR2 reads SVGEGT. The CDR3 totals 15 residues.

This chain links TRBV6-2 or TRBV6-3 with TRBJ2-1; 11 nucleotides align to TRBD2. The TCR originated in a person aged 18-60 years who received the Ad26.COV2.S COVID-19 vaccine or a placebo. This material consisted of peripheral blood, taken in a trial of Ad26.COV2.S vaccine versus placebo. The CDR3 protein is CASSVGLAGLLEQFF. CDR3 DNA sequence: TGTGCCAGCAGCGTTGGACTAGCGGGCTTATTGGAGCAGTTCTTC.